What follows describes a single T cell receptor beta chain. This clonotype occurred once. The antigen this receptor binds is unknown. No base quality information exists; no much larger clone differs at one position. One read amounts to weak evidence. These data belong to a study of CD8 T cells in ankylosing spondylitis (dated by TCRdb to about 2017). With respect to the entire study: The study set out to find disease-linked TCR variants by profiling T cell receptor beta repertoires in ankylosing spondylitis patients and healthy donors. The full study cohort was made up of over 20 ankylosing spondylitis patients and about a hundred healthy donors. Samples of peripheral blood were taken, and for ankylosing spondylitis patients, synovial fluid was collected as well. Broad study findings and their caveats: The disease-linked clones showed a CD8+ phenotype and occurred at relatively low frequencies in peripheral blood. Some of the motif variants had been reported before in the synovial fluid and blood of reactive arthritis patients, a finding that suggests common disease-initiation mechanisms. According to the report, matched synovial fluid samples from ankylosing spondylitis patients were significantly enriched for the disease-linked clones. A TCR beta motif of about 8 highly homologous amino acid variants appeared characteristic of blood from ankylosing spondylitis patients.

Looking up the germline V gene (reference sequence) yields CDR1 GTSNPN and CDR2 SVGIG. There are 13 amino acids in the CDR3, from cysteine to phenylalanine inclusive. CDR3 DNA is the only sequence kept; it has 39 bases, read in frame from the first base. V is clipped by 4 bases and J by 5 bases, and the sequence between their germline boundaries is 15 bases long. TCRdb lists the instrument as Illumina HiSeq 2500. Quantitative 5'-RACE with molecular barcodes was the method used to prepare the TCR beta libraries. The original pipeline was this. A new computational method based on a probabilistic model of VDJ rearrangement was used to identify disease-linked TCR variants. TCRdb reanalyzed the raw reads on its own, using fastp at Q25 for trimming and MiXCR for clone calling, and kept in-frame beta chains. For every CDR3 protein sequence, its rows merge into one entry that carries the most common genes and DNA. Clone size and V and J calls follow TCRdb, not the original study. This sample is represented by about 300,000 distinct CDR3 sequences; roughly 20% of them were singletons. 3.5% of the sample is held by the ten biggest clonotypes.

The sequenced material came from blood, either unsorted or a sorted T cell fraction (not recorded which). The chain is assembled from TRBV30 and TRBJ2-7; the best D guess is TRBD1, with 5 bases matching. The source is a female donor with ankylosing spondylitis or in good health (not recorded which). The sequence in DNA is TGTGCCTGGACAGACAGCTTACCCCACGAGCAGTACTTC. It codes for CAWTDSLPHEQYF.